Here is one T cell receptor (beta chain) with its context. Its antigen is unidentified. Germline trimming cut 2 bases from V and 2 bases from J; bases unmatched to any gene: 1. Germline assignment: CDR1 SQVTM and CDR2 ANQGSEA. The CDR3 totals 14 residues. These data originate in a study of cytomegalovirus exposure and HLA in healthy donors. General study results and limits: Among CMV-associated TCR beta chains, most appeared HLA-restricted in a later analysis.

PCR employed 60 Vbeta and 13 Jbeta primers. The method was immunoSEQ multiplex PCR; TCRdb's version includes in-frame clones alone and lacks a portion of them. The sample consists of fewer than 150,000 clones, roughly 78% of them appearing once. The sample consisted of PBMCs. The chain carries TRBV29-1 and TRBJ2-5; 11 positions agree with TRBD2. This sequence originates from a man aged 25 to 40 in good health. The CDR3 DNA is TGCAGCGTTGAATTAGCGGGAGGGCAAGAGACCCAGTACTTC. Encoded protein: CSVELAGGQETQYF.